What follows is one T cell receptor (beta chain) and its context. The antigen remains unidentified. V was shortened by 7 bases and J by 1 base, with 8 bases between the two germline ends. The CDR3 totals 13 residues. CDR1 and CDR2 from the germline V gene are MNHEY and SMNVEV (reference sequence). Mixed chimerism was transient after nonmyeloablative marrow transplants from related graft donors. The sample comes from a study of Tregs in tolerant kidney transplant recipients. The protocol was immunoSEQ multiplex PCR, while the TCRdb copy is restricted to in-frame clones and leaves out a portion. The sample records approximately 81,000 clones, over 75% being singletons. General observations from the study: Activated donor B cell expansion appeared to reveal the most relevant donor-specific TCRbeta repertoire. Donor-specific Treg expansion exceeded global Treg expansion in tolerant patients, suggesting antigen drive. No direct test of biological reproducibility was done here.

The sequence was collected from a human patient who received a combined kidney and bone marrow transplant. The graft donor may account for some of the T cells. The V gene is TRBV27, the J gene TRBJ1-3; no clear D. The input for sequencing was CD4+ T cells from blood (PBMCs), taken 24 months after the transplant. CDR3 DNA sequence: TGTGCCAGCACTACCATGTCTGGAAACACCATATATTTT. Translation gives CASTTMSGNTIYF.